Reported below is one T cell receptor (beta chain). Its antigen is as yet unknown. The sample comes from a study of T cell responses to AZD1222 COVID-19 vaccine. Study-wide results and caveats: A mostly white British donor set with more females was recruited, and clonal diversity was possibly underestimated.

Libraries were prepared by immunoSEQ multiplex PCR; TCRdb keeps only in-frame clonotypes and omits some of them. Of roughly 70,000 clones listed, 85% to 95% are singletons. V trimming: 1 base; J trimming: 2 bases; junction bases outside the gene matches: 8. Germline lookup yields CDR1 LGHDT and CDR2 YNNKEL (reference sequence). This CDR3 comprises 17 residues. The source of this sequence is an adult who received the MenACWY meningococcal vaccine as a control. The V gene is TRBV3-1 (or the pseudogene TRBV3-2), the J gene TRBJ2-4; TRBD1 aligns across 7 bases. The sequences come from peripheral blood, collected 28 days after the second dose of the MenACWY control vaccine. The CDR3 nucleotides read TGTGCCAGCAGCCAAGTTTTAAGGGGGCGCCCCAAAAACATTCAGTACTTC. It translates to CASSQVLRGRPKNIQYF.